This TCR beta chain was identified during a study of radiation and T cells in renal cell carcinoma. Overall study context: Nephrectomy followed 15 Gy stereotactic body radiation by 4 weeks.

The CDR3 has 12 residues. Germline V CDR1 and CDR2: LNHDA, SQIVND (reference sequence). The V gene lost 5 bases and the J gene lost 3 bases, with 8 bases spanning the gap. Clones were sequenced by immunoSEQ multiplex PCR, and TCRdb holds only the in-frame ones, with some missing. The sample lists around 130,000 clones, 80% to 90% occurring once. Documented time point: blood 2 weeks post-SBRT. Described treatment: 15 Gy SBRT to primary tumor, nephrectomy 4 weeks later. The tumor was a clear cell renal cell carcinoma. Whole-study findings and limits: In blood, top tumor clones expanded by 2 weeks, shrinking by 4.

Remarks on this clone: The antigen remains unidentified.

The clonotype comes from a woman aged 60-75 years with renal cell carcinoma. This material consisted of blood, taken from a patient whose treatment included radiotherapy and nephrectomy. The rearrangement uses TRBV19 and TRBJ2-7; D ambiguous. The DNA for the CDR3 is TGTGCCAGTAGTTTGGACCGCTACGAGCAGTACTTC. This sequence encodes CASSLDRYEQYF.